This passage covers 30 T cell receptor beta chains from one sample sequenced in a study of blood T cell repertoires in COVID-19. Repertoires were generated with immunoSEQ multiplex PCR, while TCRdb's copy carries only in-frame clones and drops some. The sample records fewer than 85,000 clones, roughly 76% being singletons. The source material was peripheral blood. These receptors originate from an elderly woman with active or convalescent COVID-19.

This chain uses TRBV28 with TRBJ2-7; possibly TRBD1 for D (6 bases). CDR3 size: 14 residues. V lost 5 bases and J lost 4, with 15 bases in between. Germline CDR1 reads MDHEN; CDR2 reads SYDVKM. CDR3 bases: TGTGCCAGCAGTAACAGGGAAACTGGTTACGAGCAGTACTTC. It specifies CASSNRETGYEQYF.

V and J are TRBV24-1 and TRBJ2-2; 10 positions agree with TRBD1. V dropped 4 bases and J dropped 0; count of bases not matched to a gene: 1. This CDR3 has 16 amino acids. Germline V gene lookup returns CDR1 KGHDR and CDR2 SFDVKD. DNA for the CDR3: TGTGCCACCAGTGAGACAGGGGGCCCGAACACCGGGGAGCTGTTTTTT. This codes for CATSETGGPNTGELFF.

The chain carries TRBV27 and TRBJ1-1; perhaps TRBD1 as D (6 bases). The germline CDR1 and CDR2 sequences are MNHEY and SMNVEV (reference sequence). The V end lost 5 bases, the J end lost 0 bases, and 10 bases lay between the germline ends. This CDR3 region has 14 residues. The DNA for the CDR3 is TGTGCCAGCAGTATGGACAGCTTGAACACTGAAGCTTTCTTT. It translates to CASSMDSLNTEAFF.

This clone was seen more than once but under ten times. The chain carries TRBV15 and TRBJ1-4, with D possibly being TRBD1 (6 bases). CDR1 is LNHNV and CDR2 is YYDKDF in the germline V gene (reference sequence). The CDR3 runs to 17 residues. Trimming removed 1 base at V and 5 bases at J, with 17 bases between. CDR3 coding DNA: TGTGCCACCAGCAGAGGACCTACGGGGGGCTTGAATGAAAAACTGTTTTTT. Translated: CATSRGPTGGLNEKLFF.

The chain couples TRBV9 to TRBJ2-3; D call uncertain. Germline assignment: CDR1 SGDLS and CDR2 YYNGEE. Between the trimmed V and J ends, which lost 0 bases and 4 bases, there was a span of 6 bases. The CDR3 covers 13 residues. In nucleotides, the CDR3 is TGTGCCAGCAGCGTAGTGGGCTCAGATACGCAGTATTTT. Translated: CASSVVGSDTQYF.

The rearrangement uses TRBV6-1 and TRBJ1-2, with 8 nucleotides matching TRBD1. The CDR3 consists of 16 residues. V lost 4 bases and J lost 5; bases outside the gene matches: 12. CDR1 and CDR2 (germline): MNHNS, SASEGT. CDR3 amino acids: CASSGTTGETHYGYTF. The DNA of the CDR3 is TGTGCCAGCAGTGGGACGACAGGGGAAACCCATTATGGCTACACCTTC.

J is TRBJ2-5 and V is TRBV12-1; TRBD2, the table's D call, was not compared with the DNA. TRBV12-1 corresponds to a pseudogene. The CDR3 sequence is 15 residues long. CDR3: CASSEGPTTQETQYF. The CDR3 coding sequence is TGTGCCAGCAGCGAAGGACCGACTACCCAAGAGACCCAGTACTTC.

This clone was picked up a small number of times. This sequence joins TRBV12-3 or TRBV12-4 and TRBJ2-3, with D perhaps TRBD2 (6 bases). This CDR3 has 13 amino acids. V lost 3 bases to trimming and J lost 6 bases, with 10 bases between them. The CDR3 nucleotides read TGTGCCAGCAGTTTGGGCGGGGCCGATACGCAGTATTTT. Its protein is CASSLGGADTQYF.

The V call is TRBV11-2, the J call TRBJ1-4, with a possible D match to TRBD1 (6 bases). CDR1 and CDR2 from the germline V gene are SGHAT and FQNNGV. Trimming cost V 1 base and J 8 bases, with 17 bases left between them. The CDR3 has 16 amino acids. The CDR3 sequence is CASSLGVGGRWEKLFF. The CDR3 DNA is TGTGCCAGCAGCTTAGGGGTCGGGGGGCGTTGGGAAAAACTGTTTTTT.

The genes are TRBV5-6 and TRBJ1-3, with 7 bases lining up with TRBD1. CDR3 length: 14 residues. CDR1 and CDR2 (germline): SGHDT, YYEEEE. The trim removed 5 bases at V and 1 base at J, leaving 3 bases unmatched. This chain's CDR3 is CASRGQFSGNTIYF. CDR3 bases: TGTGCCAGCAGGGGACAGTTTTCTGGAAACACCATATATTTT.

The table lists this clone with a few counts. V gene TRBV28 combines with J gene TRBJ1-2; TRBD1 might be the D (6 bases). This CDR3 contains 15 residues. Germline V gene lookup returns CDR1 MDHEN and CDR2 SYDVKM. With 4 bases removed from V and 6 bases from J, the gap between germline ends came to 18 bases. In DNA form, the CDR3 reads TGTGCCAGCAGTTCAAAATCACAGGGTTTCCATGGCTACACCTTC. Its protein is CASSSKSQGFHGYTF.

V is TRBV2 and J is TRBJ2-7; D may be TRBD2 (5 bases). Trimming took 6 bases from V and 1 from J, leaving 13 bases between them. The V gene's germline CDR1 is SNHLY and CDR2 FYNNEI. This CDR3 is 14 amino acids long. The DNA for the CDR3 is TGTGCCAGCAGCACCGGACTGCAATCCTACGAGCAGTACTTC. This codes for CASSTGLQSYEQYF.

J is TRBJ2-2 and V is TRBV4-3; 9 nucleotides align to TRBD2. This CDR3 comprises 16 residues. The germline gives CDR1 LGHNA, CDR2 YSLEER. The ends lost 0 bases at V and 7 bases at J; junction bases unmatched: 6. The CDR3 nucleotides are TGCGCCAGCAGCCAAGAGGGTAGCGGGGGCTACGGGGAGCTGTTTTTT. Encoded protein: CASSQEGSGGYGELFF.

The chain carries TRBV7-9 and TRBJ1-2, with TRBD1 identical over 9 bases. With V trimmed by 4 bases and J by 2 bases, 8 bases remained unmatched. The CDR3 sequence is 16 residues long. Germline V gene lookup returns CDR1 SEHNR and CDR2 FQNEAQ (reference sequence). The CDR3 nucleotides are TGTGCCAGCAGCTACCGCACCGGGACAGGGAACTATGGCTACACCTTC. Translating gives CASSYRTGTGNYGYTF.

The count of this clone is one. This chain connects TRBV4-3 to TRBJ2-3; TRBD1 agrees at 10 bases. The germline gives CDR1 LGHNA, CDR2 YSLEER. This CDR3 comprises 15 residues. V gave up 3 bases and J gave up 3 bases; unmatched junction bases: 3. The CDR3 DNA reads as TGCGCCAGCAGCCAGGGGACAGGGGAAACAGATACGCAGTATTTT. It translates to CASSQGTGETDTQYF.

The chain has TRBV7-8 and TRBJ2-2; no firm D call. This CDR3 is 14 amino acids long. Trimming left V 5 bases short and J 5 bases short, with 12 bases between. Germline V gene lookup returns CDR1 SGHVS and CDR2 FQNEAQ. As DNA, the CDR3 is TGTGCCAGCAGCCTTTTGTCGGAGACCGGGGAGCTGTTTTTT. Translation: CASSLLSETGELFF.

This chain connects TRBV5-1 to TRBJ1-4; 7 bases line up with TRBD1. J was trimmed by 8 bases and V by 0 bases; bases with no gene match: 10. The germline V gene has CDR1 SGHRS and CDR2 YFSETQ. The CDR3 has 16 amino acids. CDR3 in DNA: TGCGCCAGCAGCTTGGGACCTCAGGGGGGAGGAGAAAAACTGTTTTTT. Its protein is CASSLGPQGGGEKLFF.

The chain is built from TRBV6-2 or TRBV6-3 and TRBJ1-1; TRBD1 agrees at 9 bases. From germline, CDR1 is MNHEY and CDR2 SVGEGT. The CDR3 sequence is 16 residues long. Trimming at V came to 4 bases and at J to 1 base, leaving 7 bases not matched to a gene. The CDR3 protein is CASSFARQGGNTEAFF. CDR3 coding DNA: TGTGCCAGCAGTTTCGCCCGACAGGGGGGGAACACTGAAGCTTTCTTT.

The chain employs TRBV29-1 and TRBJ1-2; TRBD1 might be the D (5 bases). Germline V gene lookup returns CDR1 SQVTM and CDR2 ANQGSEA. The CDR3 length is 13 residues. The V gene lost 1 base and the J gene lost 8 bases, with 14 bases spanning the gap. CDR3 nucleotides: TGCAGCGTTGAAGGCCCAGGGCGGTCGGGCTACACCTTC. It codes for CSVEGPGRSGYTF.

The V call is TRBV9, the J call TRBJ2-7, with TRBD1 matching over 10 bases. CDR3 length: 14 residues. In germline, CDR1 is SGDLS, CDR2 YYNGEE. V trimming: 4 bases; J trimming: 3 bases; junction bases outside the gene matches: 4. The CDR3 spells CASSPGTGVYEQYF. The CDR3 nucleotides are TGTGCCAGCAGCCCTGGGACAGGGGTCTACGAGCAGTACTTC.

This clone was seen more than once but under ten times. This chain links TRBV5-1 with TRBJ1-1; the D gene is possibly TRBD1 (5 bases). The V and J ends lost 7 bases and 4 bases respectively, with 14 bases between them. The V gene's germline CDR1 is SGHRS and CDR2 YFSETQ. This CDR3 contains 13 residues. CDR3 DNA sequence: TGCGCCAGCGAAAGGGGAGGTGGCACTGAAGCTTTCTTT. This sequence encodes CASERGGGTEAFF.

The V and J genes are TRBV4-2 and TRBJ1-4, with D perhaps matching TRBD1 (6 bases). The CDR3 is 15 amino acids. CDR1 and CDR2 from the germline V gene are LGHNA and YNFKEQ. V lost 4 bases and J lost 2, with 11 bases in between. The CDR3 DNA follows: TGTGCCAGCAGCCGAGAGGGGGGTACTAATGAAAAACTGTTTTTT. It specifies CASSREGGTNEKLFF.

Here the CDR3 DNA reads TGCAGCGTTTCCGGGACAGGCTACTACGAGCAGTACTTC. It yields the protein CSVSGTGYYEQYF. The rearrangement joins TRBV29-1 to TRBJ2-7, with 8 positions matching TRBD1. The V and J ends lost 5 bases and 3 bases, in that order; junction bases with no gene match: 6. Germline V lookup: CDR1 SQVTM, CDR2 ANQGSEA. The CDR3 spans 13 residues.

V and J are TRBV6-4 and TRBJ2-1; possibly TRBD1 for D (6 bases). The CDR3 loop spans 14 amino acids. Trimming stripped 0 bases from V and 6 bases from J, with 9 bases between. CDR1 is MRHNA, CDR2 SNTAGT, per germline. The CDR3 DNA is TGTGCCAGCAGTGACTCGATACAGGGCAATGAGCAGTTCTTC. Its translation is CASSDSIQGNEQFF.

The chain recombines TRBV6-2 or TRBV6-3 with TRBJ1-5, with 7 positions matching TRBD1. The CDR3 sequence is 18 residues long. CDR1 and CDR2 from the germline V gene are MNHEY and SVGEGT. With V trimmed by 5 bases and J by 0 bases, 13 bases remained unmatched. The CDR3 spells CASSPRPGQFYSNQPQHF. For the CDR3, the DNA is TGTGCCAGCAGTCCCCGCCCGGGACAGTTTTATAGCAATCAGCCCCAGCATTTT.

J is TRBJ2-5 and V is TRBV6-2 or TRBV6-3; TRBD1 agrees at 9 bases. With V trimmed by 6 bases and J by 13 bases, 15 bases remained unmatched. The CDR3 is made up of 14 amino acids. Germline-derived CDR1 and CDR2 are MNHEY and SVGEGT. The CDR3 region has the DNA TGTGCCAGCAGCCCCTCGAGACAGGGGGTTCAAGGGTACTTC. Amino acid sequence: CASSPSRQGVQGYF.

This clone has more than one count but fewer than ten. CDR3 sequence: CASSFTGSTEAFF. The DNA of the CDR3 is TGTGCCAGCAGCTTTACAGGATCCACTGAAGCTTTCTTT. The chain recombines TRBV7-2 with TRBJ1-1, with D possibly matching TRBD1 (5 bases). CDR3 length: 13 residues. V was cut by 3 bases and J by 4 bases, with 9 bases left in between. CDR1 is SGHTA and CDR2 is FQGNSA in the germline V gene.

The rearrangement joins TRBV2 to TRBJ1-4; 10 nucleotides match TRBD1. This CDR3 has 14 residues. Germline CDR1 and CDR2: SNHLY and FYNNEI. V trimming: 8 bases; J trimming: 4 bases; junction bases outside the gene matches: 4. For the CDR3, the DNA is TGTGCCAGCGGGGGGACAGGGGATAATGAAAAACTGTTTTTT. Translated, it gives CASGGTGDNEKLFF.

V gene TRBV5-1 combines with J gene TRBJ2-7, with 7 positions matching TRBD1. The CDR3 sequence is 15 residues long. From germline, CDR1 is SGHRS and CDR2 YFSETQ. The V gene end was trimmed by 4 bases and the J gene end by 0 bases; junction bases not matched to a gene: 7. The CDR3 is CASSRTDRVSYEQYF. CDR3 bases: TGCGCCAGCAGCAGAACTGACAGGGTCTCCTACGAGCAGTACTTC.

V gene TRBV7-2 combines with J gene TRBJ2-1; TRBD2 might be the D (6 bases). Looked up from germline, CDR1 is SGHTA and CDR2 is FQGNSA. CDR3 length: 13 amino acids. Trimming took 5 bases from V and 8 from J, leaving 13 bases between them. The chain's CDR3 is CASSPGGLDEQFF. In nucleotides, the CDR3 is TGTGCCAGCAGCCCCGGGGGTCTGGATGAGCAGTTCTTC.